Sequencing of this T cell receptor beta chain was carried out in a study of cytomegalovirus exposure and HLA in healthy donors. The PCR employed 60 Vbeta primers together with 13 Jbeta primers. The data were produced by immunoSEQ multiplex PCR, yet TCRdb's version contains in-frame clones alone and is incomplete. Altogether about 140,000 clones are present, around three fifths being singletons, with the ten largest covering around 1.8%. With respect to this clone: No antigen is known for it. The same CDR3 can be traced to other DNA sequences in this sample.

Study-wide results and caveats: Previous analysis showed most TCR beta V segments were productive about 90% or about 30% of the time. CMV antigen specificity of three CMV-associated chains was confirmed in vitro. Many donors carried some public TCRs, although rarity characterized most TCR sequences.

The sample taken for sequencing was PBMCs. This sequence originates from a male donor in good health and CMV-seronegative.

The CDR3: CASSLQETQYF. DNA for the CDR3: TGTGCCAGCAGCCTCCAAGAGACCCAGTACTTC. The chain joins TRBV7-9 to TRBJ2-5; no reliable D call. The CDR3 length is 11 residues. Germline values: CDR1 SEHNR, CDR2 FQNEAQ (reference sequence). The V gene lost 5 bases and the J gene lost 1 base, with 2 bases spanning the gap.